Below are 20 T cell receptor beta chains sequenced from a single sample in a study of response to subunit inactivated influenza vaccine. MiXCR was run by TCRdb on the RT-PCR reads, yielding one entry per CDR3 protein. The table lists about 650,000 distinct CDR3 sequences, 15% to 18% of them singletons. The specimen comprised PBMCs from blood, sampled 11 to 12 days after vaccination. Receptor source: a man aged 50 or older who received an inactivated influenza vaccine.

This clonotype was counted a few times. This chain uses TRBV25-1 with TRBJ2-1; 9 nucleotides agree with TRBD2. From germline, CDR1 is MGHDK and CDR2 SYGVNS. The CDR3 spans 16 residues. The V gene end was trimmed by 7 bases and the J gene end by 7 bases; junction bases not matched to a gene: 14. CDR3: CASKGFRGRALNEQFF. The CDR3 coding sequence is TGTGCCAGCAAAGGGTTTCGCGGGAGGGCCTTGAATGAGCAGTTCTTC.

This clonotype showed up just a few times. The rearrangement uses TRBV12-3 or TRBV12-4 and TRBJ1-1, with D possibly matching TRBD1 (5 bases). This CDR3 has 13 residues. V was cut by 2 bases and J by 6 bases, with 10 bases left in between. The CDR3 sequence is CASSLSLGAEAFF. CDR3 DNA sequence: TGTGCCAGCAGTTTAAGTTTGGGGGCTGAAGCTTTCTTT.

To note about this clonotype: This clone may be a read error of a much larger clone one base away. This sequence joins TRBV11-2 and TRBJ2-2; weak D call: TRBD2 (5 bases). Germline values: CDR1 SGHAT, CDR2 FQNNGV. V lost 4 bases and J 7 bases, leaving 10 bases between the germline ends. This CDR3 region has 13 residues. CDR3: CASSSKRGGELFF. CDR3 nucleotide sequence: TGTGCCAGCAGCTCTAAACGGGGCGGGGAGCTGTTTTTT.

CDR3 in DNA: TGCGCCAGCAGCTTCAGACAGGCAGAATTAGAGACCCAGTACTTC. It translates to CASSFRQAELETQYF. The genes are TRBV5-1 and TRBJ2-5; D possibly corresponds to TRBD1 (6 bases). CDR1 is SGHRS, CDR2 YFSETQ, per germline. This CDR3 region has 15 residues. V gave up 2 bases and J gave up 4 bases, with 15 bases separating them.

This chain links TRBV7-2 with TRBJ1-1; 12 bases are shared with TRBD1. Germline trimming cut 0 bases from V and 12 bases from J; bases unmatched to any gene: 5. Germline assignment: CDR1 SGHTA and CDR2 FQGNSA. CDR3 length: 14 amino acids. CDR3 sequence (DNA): TGTGCCAGCAGCTTAGCCCCGGGACAGGGGGCAACTTTCTTT. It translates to CASSLAPGQGATFF.

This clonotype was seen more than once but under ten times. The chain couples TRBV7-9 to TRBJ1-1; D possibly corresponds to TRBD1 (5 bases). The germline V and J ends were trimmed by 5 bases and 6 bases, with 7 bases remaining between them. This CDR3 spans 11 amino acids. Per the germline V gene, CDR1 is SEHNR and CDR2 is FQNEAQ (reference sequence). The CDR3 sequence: CASSETAEAFF. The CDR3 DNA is TGTGCCAGCAGCGAGACAGCTGAAGCTTTCTTT.

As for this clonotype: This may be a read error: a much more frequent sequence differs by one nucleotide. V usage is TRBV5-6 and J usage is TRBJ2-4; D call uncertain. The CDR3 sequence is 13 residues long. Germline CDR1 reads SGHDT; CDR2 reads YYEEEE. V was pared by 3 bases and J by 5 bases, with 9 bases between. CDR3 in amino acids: CASSSWAENIQYF. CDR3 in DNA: TGTGCCAGCAGCTCCTGGGCGGAAAACATTCAGTACTTC.

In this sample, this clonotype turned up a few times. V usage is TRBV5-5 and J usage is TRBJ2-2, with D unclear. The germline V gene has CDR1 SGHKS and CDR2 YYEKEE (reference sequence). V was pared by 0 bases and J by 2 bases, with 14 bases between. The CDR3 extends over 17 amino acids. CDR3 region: CASSLVFGDLNTGELFF. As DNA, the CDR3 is TGTGCCAGCAGCTTGGTATTTGGTGATCTTAACACCGGGGAGCTGTTTTTT.

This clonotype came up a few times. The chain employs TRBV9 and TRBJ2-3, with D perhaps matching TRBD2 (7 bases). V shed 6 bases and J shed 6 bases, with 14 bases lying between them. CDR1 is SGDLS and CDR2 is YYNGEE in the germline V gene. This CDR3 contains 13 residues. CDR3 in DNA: TGTGCCAGCAATCGGGGGGCCGGCGATACGCAGTATTTT. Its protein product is CASNRGAGDTQYF.

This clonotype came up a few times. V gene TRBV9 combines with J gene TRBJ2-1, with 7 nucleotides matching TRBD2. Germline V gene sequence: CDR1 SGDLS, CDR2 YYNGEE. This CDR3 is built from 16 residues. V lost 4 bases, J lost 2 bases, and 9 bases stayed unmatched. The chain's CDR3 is CASSTSGAAPYNEQFF. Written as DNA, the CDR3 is TGTGCCAGCAGCACAAGCGGGGCTGCCCCCTACAATGAGCAGTTCTTC.

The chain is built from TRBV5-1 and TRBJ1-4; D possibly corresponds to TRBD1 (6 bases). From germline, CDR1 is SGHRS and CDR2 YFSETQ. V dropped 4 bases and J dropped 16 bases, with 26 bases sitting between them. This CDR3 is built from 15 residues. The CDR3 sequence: CASSSDPADSVGKFF. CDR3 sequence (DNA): TGCGCCAGCAGCAGTGACCCGGCGGACAGTGTCGGAAAGTTTTTT.

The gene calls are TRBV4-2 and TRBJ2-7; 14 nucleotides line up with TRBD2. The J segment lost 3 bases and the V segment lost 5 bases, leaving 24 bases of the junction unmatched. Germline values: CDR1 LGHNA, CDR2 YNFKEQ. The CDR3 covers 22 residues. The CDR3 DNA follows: TGTGCCAGCAGCGCAACCTCCAACTGGGCCCGGCCGGGACTAGCGGGAGACTACGAGCAGTACTTC. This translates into CASSATSNWARPGLAGDYEQYF.

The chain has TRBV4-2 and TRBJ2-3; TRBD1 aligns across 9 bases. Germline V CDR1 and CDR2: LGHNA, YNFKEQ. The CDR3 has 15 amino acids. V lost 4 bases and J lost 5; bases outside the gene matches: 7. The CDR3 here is CASSLRDRAEDTQYF. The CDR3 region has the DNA TGTGCCAGCAGCCTAAGGGACAGGGCGGAAGATACGCAGTATTTT.

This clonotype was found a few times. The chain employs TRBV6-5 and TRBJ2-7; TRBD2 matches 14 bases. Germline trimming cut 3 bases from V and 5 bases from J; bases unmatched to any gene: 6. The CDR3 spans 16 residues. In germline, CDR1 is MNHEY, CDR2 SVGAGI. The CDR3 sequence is CASSYSGLAGEHEQYF. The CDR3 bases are TGTGCCAGCAGTTATTCGGGACTAGCGGGAGAGCACGAGCAGTACTTC.

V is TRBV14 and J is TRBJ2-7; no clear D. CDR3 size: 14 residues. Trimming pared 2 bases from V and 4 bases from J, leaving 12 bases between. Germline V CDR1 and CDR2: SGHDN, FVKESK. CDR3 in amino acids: CASSQFMGYYEQYF. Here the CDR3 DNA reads TGTGCCAGCAGCCAATTCATGGGTTATTACGAGCAGTACTTC.

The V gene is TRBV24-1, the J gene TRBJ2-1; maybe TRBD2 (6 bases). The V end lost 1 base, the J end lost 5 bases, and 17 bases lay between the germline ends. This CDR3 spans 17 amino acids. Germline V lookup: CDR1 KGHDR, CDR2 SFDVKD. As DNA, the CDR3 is TGTGCCACCAGTGATTTTCGGGGGAAAGGTAATCACAATGAGCAGTTCTTC. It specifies CATSDFRGKGNHNEQFF.

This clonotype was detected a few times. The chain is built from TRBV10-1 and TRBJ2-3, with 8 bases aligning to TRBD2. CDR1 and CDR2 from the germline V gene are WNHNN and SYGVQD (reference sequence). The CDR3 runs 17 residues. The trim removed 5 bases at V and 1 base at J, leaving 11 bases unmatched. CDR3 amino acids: CASSRGGIRSRTDTQYF. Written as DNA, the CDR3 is TGCGCCAGCAGTCGCGGGGGGATCCGATCCCGCACAGATACGCAGTATTTT.

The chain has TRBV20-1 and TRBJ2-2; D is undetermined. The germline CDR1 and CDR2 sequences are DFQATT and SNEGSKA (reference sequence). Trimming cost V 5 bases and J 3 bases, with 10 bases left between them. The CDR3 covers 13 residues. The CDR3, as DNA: TGCAGTGCTGGACCCATGGACACCGGGGAGCTGTTTTTT. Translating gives CSAGPMDTGELFF.

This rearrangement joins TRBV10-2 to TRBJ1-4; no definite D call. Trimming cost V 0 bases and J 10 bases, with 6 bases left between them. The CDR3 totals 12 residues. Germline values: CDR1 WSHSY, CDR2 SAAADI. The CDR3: CASSESIGKLFF. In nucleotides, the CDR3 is TGCGCCAGCAGTGAGTCGATTGGAAAACTGTTTTTT.

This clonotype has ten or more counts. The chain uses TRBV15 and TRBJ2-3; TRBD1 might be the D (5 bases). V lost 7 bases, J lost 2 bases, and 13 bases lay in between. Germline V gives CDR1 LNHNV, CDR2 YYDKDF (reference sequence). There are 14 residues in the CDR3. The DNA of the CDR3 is TGTGCCACCAATGCCCCAGGGCACACAGATACGCAGTATTTT. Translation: CATNAPGHTDTQYF.